This TCR beta chain originates from a study of beta chain features in type 1 diabetes. Study-level results: Diminished insertions and augmented deletions at VDJ junctions characterized type 1 diabetes patients.

Expressed TCRB transcripts were sequenced after all isolated RNA was converted to cDNA. Measured with immunoSEQ multiplex PCR; TCRdb has only the in-frame clones, and not every one. The sample has 140,000 to 150,000 clones; under 60% are singletons. One heparinised draw of blood, averaging about 116 mL, came from each donor. CD45RO/CCR7/CD25/CD127/CD95/CD27 separated CD4+ naive, central memory, regulatory and stem cell-like memory cells by sorting. All of the sorted populations showed purity greater than 95%. Concerning this clone itself: Its antigen is not known.

There are 14 residues in the CDR3. V gave up 3 bases and J gave up 3 bases, with 9 bases separating them. Germline V lookup: CDR1 SNHLY, CDR2 FYNNEI. This receptor was taken from a man aged 18 to 30 in good health. Specimen: Tregs from blood. The chain couples TRBV2 to TRBJ1-5; D is perhaps TRBD1 (6 bases). CDR3 sequence: CASSDRTVNQPQHF. Here the CDR3 DNA reads TGTGCCAGCAGTGACCGGACAGTCAATCAGCCCCAGCATTTT.